The 8 T cell receptor beta chains given below trace back to one sample, sequenced in a study of blood T cell repertoires in COVID-19. Method: immunoSEQ multiplex PCR; TCRdb's copy keeps in-frame clones and lacks some. The data contain 70,000 to 90,000 clones, 79% of them singletons. The sample comprised peripheral blood. These receptors originate from a human donor in a cohort sampled during active COVID-19.

The chain joins TRBV5-1 to TRBJ1-3; 8 bases line up with TRBD1. V lost 4 bases to trimming and J lost 9 bases; unmatched junction nucleotides: 6. This CDR3 spans 13 amino acids. The germline gives CDR1 SGHRS, CDR2 YFSETQ. The CDR3 sequence is CASSQGQGSTIYF. CDR3 bases: TGCGCCAGCAGCCAAGGACAGGGTAGCACCATATATTTT.

The chain links TRBV5-6 to TRBJ1-1; D might be TRBD1 (6 bases). Trimming stripped 4 bases from V and 3 bases from J, with 13 bases between. This CDR3 comprises 14 residues. Germline CDR1 and CDR2: SGHDT and YYEEEE. The CDR3 coding sequence is TGTGCCAGCAGCACCCGGGACACACACACTGAAGCTTTCTTT. It encodes CASSTRDTHTEAFF.

The chain carries TRBV19 and TRBJ1-1; D is possibly TRBD1 (6 bases). V was cut by 1 base and J by 7 bases, with 10 bases left in between. The CDR3 consists of 13 residues. Germline-derived CDR1 and CDR2 are LNHDA and SQIVND (reference sequence). CDR3: CASSIAIQGEAFF. The CDR3 DNA sequence: TGTGCCAGTAGTATAGCAATACAGGGTGAAGCTTTCTTT. The complete variable domain, with remaining parts taken from reference TRBV19 and TRBJ1-1, reads DGGITQSPKYLFRKEGQNVTLSCEQNLNHDAMYWYRQDPGQGLRLIYYSQIVNDFQKGDIAEGYSVSREKKESFPLTVTSAQKNPTAFYLCASSIAIQGEAFFGQGTRLTVV.

The rearrangement links TRBV5-4 to TRBJ2-1, with a weak D call TRBD2 (6 bases). This CDR3 has 13 amino acids. In germline, CDR1 is SGHNT, CDR2 YYREEE (reference sequence). V gave up 4 bases and J gave up 9 bases, with 14 bases separating them. The CDR3 loop is CASSPAGLREQFF. Here the CDR3 DNA reads TGTGCCAGCAGCCCGGCGGGGTTGCGTGAGCAGTTCTTC.

This clone has just one count. The chain employs TRBV7-6 and TRBJ2-1, with 10 bases matching TRBD1. The CDR3 spans 17 residues. V trimming: 0 bases; J trimming: 4 bases; junction bases outside the gene matches: 6. CDR1 and CDR2 (germline): SGHVS, FNYEAQ. The CDR3 region is CASSLAWTGGGYNEQFF. In DNA, the CDR3 is TGTGCCAGCAGCTTAGCGTGGACAGGGGGGGGATACAATGAGCAGTTCTTC.

The chain uses TRBV4-2 and TRBJ2-7, with TRBD1 identical over 7 bases. Germline V gene lookup returns CDR1 LGHNA and CDR2 YNFKEQ. This CDR3 spans 16 amino acids. V was clipped by 1 base and J by 5 bases; unmatched bases: 11. The CDR3 nucleotides are TGTGCCAGCAGCCAAGGAGTAACAGGGGAATCTGACGAGCAGTACTTC. It encodes CASSQGVTGESDEQYF.

V is TRBV11-3 and J is TRBJ2-1; no firm D call. Trimming stripped 3 bases from V and 3 bases from J, with 6 bases between. The CDR3 spans 13 residues. The germline V gene has CDR1 SGHNT and CDR2 YENEEA. The CDR3, as DNA: TGTGCCAGCAGCTTGGGCTACTACAATGAGCAGTTCTTC. It encodes CASSLGYYNEQFF.

The table lists this clone with a count of one. The chain combines TRBV7-9 with TRBJ2-2; 7 bases fit TRBD2. In germline, CDR1 is SEHNR, CDR2 FQNEAQ (reference sequence). The CDR3 covers 16 residues. Unmatched junction bases numbered 3, after V lost 1 base and J lost 1 base. CDR3 bases: TGTGCCAGCAGCTTAGGGGCTAGCGGGAACACCGGGGAGCTGTTTTTT. Encoded protein: CASSLGASGNTGELFF.